The 30 T cell receptor beta chains presented below share a single source sample, sequenced in a study of blood T cells in healthy people across ages. The second PCR ran roughly 7 to 11 cycles with a sample-barcoded 5' primer and J-beta primers. TCRdb passed the 5' RACE reads through MiXCR, listing each CDR3 protein once. The data hold roughly 800,000 distinct CDR3 sequences, with more than 45% observed a single time. Sequencing was done on a sample of blood. These receptors originate from a man aged 25 to 40 in good health.

The V call is TRBV20-1, the J call TRBJ2-3; the D gene is possibly TRBD1 (5 bases). V was shortened by 6 bases and J by 0 bases, with 19 bases between the two germline ends. The germline V gene encodes CDR1 DFQATT and CDR2 SNEGSKA (reference sequence). The length of the CDR3 is 16 residues. The chain's CDR3 is CSAPAVSQGSTDTQYF. CDR3 nucleotide sequence: TGCAGTGCCCCGGCGGTTTCCCAGGGAAGCACAGATACGCAGTATTTT.

The chain employs TRBV12-5 and TRBJ2-3; unclear D gene. V shed 8 bases and J shed 0 bases, with 9 bases lying between them. CDR1 is LGHNT, CDR2 FRNRAP, per germline. This CDR3 is built from 13 residues. The CDR3 protein is CASRRTSTDTQYF. Here the CDR3 DNA reads TGTGCTAGTAGGCGCACTAGCACAGATACGCAGTATTTT.

This clonotype was detected a few times. The rearrangement links TRBV7-2 to TRBJ2-3; perhaps TRBD2 as D (5 bases). This CDR3 has 13 amino acids. Germline lookup yields CDR1 SGHTA and CDR2 FQGNSA. The V end lost 3 bases, the J end lost 2 bases, and 6 bases lay between the germline ends. DNA for the CDR3: TGTGCCAGCAGCTTGGACTTCACAGATACGCAGTATTTT. Protein sequence: CASSLDFTDTQYF.

J is TRBJ2-6 and V is TRBV20-1, with a possible D match to TRBD1 (6 bases). The V and J ends lost 2 bases and 2 bases respectively, with 13 bases between them. Per the germline V gene, CDR1 is DFQATT and CDR2 is SNEGSKA (reference sequence). This CDR3 region has 16 residues. In DNA form, the CDR3 reads TGCAGTGCTAGACAGGGGAACTTACCTGGGGCCAACGTCCTGACTTTC. Translating it yields CSARQGNLPGANVLTF.

CDR3 coding DNA: TGTGCCAGCTTTGGAGGTCTCTACGAGCAGTACTTC. It is translated as CASFGGLYEQYF. The rearrangement links TRBV6-2 or TRBV6-3 to TRBJ2-7, with D possibly being TRBD2 (5 bases). The germline V and J ends were trimmed by 8 bases and 3 bases, with 11 bases remaining between them. CDR3 length: 12 residues. Germline V gene data show CDR1 as MNHEY and CDR2 as SVGEGT.

This chain links TRBV12-3 or TRBV12-4 with TRBJ2-5; 7 bases match TRBD1. The end of the DNA fits TRBJ2-7 better, so the J call may be wrong. The CDR3 has 12 residues. CDR3 nucleotides: TGTGCCAGCAGTCCCGGGACAGCCGAGCAGTACTTC. Its translation is CASSPGTAEQYF.

The chain has TRBV20-1 and TRBJ1-1, with D possibly being TRBD1 (5 bases). Germline values: CDR1 DFQATT, CDR2 SNEGSKA (reference sequence). There are 13 residues in the CDR3. Between the trimmed V and J ends, which lost 4 bases and 0 bases, there was a span of 9 bases. This CDR3 is CSAIGTLNTEAFF. Here the CDR3 DNA reads TGCAGTGCTATTGGGACGCTGAACACTGAAGCTTTCTTT.

This clonotype was observed a few times. The chain recombines TRBV4-2 with TRBJ2-3; 9 bases map to TRBD2. Germline V gene sequence: CDR1 LGHNA, CDR2 YNFKEQ. V dropped 4 bases and J dropped 5; count of bases not matched to a gene: 13. There are 17 residues in the CDR3. The CDR3 sequence is CASSRREASGKGDTQYF. CDR3 in DNA: TGTGCCAGCAGCCGGCGGGAGGCTAGCGGGAAGGGAGATACGCAGTATTTT.

V is TRBV13 and J is TRBJ1-2; D perhaps matches TRBD1 (5 bases). CDR1 is PRHDT, CDR2 FYEKMQ, per germline (reference sequence). The length of the CDR3 is 16 residues. V was cut by 0 bases and J by 2 bases, with 13 bases left in between. For the CDR3, the DNA is TGTGCCAGCAGCTTAGGCCTAGGGGCATTAAACTATGGCTACACCTTC. Translated, it gives CASSLGLGALNYGYTF.

This sequence joins TRBV15 and TRBJ1-5; D not certain. Germline values: CDR1 LNHNV, CDR2 YYDKDF (reference sequence). The CDR3 is 14 amino acids. The V end was cut by 0 bases, the J end by 1 base, with 4 bases between. In nucleotides, the CDR3 is TGTGCCACCAGCAGAGATGAGAGCAATCAGCCCCAGCATTTT. Amino acid sequence: CATSRDESNQPQHF.

The rearrangement links TRBV30 to TRBJ1-1; a possible D gene is TRBD1 (5 bases). The V and J ends lost 0 bases and 10 bases respectively, with 12 bases between them. CDR3 length: 12 residues. Germline lookup yields CDR1 GTSNPN and CDR2 SVGIG (reference sequence). The CDR3 DNA reads as TGTGCCTGGAGTGTTTGGGGCAGTGGAGCTTTCTTT. The encoded protein is CAWSVWGSGAFF.

The chain is built from TRBV18 and TRBJ1-2; 7 nucleotides align to TRBD1. CDR1 and CDR2 (germline): KGHSH, LQKENI. This CDR3 comprises 13 residues. V gave up 2 bases and J gave up 6 bases; unmatched junction bases: 3. The CDR3: CASSPDRDNGYTF. The CDR3 nucleotides are TGTGCCAGCTCACCAGACAGGGATAATGGCTACACCTTC.

The chain carries TRBV20-1 and TRBJ2-7; perhaps TRBD2 as D (5 bases). Trimming cost V 5 bases and J 0 bases, with 11 bases left between them. The CDR3 loop spans 13 amino acids. CDR1 and CDR2 (germline): DFQATT, SNEGSKA (reference sequence). The CDR3 sequence is CSAESGSSYEQYF. Here the CDR3 DNA reads TGCAGTGCTGAGAGTGGGAGCTCCTACGAGCAGTACTTC.

As regards this clonotype: A read error may account for a junction end that differs from germline. The gene calls are TRBV10-3 and TRBJ1-2; 9 nucleotides align to TRBD1. The CDR3 runs to 13 residues. Germline V gene data show CDR1 as ENHRY and CDR2 as SYGVKD. The CDR3 DNA is TGCGCCATCAATGAACAGGGGGCTTATGGCTACACCTTC. This gives the protein CAINEQGAYGYTF.

This clonotype was seen a handful of times. This chain uses TRBV2 with TRBJ2-7; a possible D gene is TRBD1 (5 bases). The CDR3 runs 15 residues. Trimming took off 1 base at V and 6 bases at J, with 16 bases between the two ends. CDR1 SNHLY and CDR2 FYNNEI come from the germline V gene. DNA for the CDR3: TGTGCCAGCAGTGAAGGCTCAGGGTATTTAAGCGAGCAGTACTTC. Translating gives CASSEGSGYLSEQYF.

The J gene is TRBJ2-5, the V gene TRBV20-1, with TRBD1 matching over 7 bases. The tail of the sequence fits TRBJ2-7 better, so the J call may be wrong. Germline CDR1 reads DFQATT; CDR2 reads SNEGSKA (reference sequence). The CDR3 extends over 15 amino acids. The CDR3 nucleotides are TGCAGTGCTAGAGATGGTGAGACAGGGCTCCACGAGCAGTACTTC. It yields the protein CSARDGETGLHEQYF.

This sequence joins TRBV7-6 and TRBJ2-1; D may be TRBD2 (6 bases). The J call may be in error: the DNA end matches TRBJ2-7 better. The CDR3 length is 17 residues. Germline V lookup: CDR1 SGHVS, CDR2 FNYEAQ. The CDR3 DNA reads TGTGCCAGCAGGGGCTTCGGGAGTGGAGGGTCCTACAATGGGCAGTACTTC. This codes for CASRGFGSGGSYNGQYF.

The chain links TRBV27 to TRBJ2-7; a weak D match, TRBD1 (5 bases). Matching the DNA end better, TRBJ2-5 makes the J call doubtful. Looked up from germline, CDR1 is MNHEY and CDR2 is SMNVEV (reference sequence). The CDR3 extends over 13 amino acids. CDR3 protein: CASSRQYQETQYF. As DNA, the CDR3 is TGTGCCAGCAGCCGACAGTATCAAGAGACCCAGTACTTC.

The J gene is TRBJ2-5, the V gene TRBV27; D may be TRBD2 (6 bases). The J call may be faulty, since TRBJ2-7 better matches the DNA end. In germline, CDR1 is MNHEY, CDR2 SMNVEV (reference sequence). The CDR3 spans 13 residues. The CDR3, as DNA: TGTGCCAGCAGTTTATTTAGCGGCTACGAGCAGTACTTC. It is translated as CASSLFSGYEQYF.

The genes are TRBV15 and TRBJ2-4; D is unclear. The ends were cut back, 0 bases at V and 0 bases at J, with 9 bases in the middle. This CDR3 has 16 amino acids. CDR1 LNHNV and CDR2 YYDKDF come from the germline V gene (reference sequence). The CDR3 sequence is CATSRDDGLAKNIQYF. DNA for the CDR3: TGTGCCACCAGCAGAGATGATGGTCTAGCCAAAAACATTCAGTACTTC.

The chain couples TRBV28 to TRBJ2-3, with D maybe TRBD2 (5 bases). There are 15 residues in the CDR3. V shed 2 bases and J shed 4 bases, with 13 bases lying between them. Germline CDR1 MDHEN, CDR2 SYDVKM. The CDR3 DNA is TGTGCCAGCAGTTTACCGCTAGCTGGTCCAGATACGCAGTATTTT. Translating it yields CASSLPLAGPDTQYF.

The chain employs TRBV25-1 and TRBJ1-2; TRBD1 agrees at 8 bases. CDR1 and CDR2 (germline): MGHDK, SYGVNS. The CDR3 contains 16 residues. V shed 6 bases and J 4 bases; nucleotides not matched to a gene: 13. In nucleotides, the CDR3 is TGTGCCAGCAGGGGACCGGACAGGGTGAACTTCTATGGCTACACCTTC. Protein: CASRGPDRVNFYGYTF.

The chain joins TRBV15 to TRBJ2-4, with 10 positions matching TRBD2. The J call may be faulty, since TRBJ2-7 better matches the DNA end. In germline, CDR1 is LNHNV, CDR2 YYDKDF (reference sequence). The CDR3 is 15 residues long. The CDR3 nucleotides are TGTGCCACCAGCAACTCAGCGGGAGGGCTCTACGAGCAGTACTTC. This encodes CATSNSAGGLYEQYF.

This clonotype appeared a single time. Relative to the germline gene, one junction end is altered; a read error may explain this. The chain couples TRBV20-1 to TRBJ2-3; D is undetermined. Germline CDR1 reads DFQATT; CDR2 reads SNEGSKA (reference sequence). The CDR3 is 15 residues long. Here the CDR3 reads CSARVPAFPTETQYF. CDR3 DNA: TGCAGTGCTAGAGTCCCAGCTTTTCCCACAGAAACGCAGTATTTT.

For this clonotype: One end of the junction is discordant with germline, which a read error may explain. This chain joins TRBV2 and TRBJ2-4; 10 bases are a match to TRBD1. Germline V CDR1 and CDR2: SNHLY, FYNNEI. The CDR3 spans 14 residues. CDR3 sequence: CASSDGTGAYEQCF. The CDR3 DNA reads TGTGCCAGCAGTGATGGGACAGGGGCCTACGAGCAGTGCTTC.

This clonotype was seen just once. The V gene is TRBV5-6, the J gene TRBJ1-2; TRBD1 is a possible D gene (5 bases). V lost 6 bases and J 4 bases, leaving 7 bases between the germline ends. Germline V gene data show CDR1 as SGHDT and CDR2 as YYEEEE. This CDR3 contains 11 residues. This chain's CDR3 is CASTGAYGYTF. As DNA, the CDR3 is TGTGCCAGCACCGGGGCCTATGGCTACACCTTC.

The chain carries TRBV11-1 and TRBJ2-7, with 9 bases identical to TRBD1. CDR3 length: 15 amino acids. Germline trimming cut 5 bases from V and 5 bases from J; bases unmatched to any gene: 10. CDR1 and CDR2 (germline): SGHAT, FQDESV (reference sequence). The chain's CDR3 is CASSQSGTGQDEQYF. The CDR3 DNA is TGTGCCAGCAGCCAATCCGGGACAGGGCAAGACGAGCAGTACTTC.

This clonotype has a handful of counts. The chain employs TRBV20-1 and TRBJ1-2; TRBD1 matches 7 bases. V lost 2 bases to trimming and J lost 7 bases; unmatched junction nucleotides: 7. The germline V gene encodes CDR1 DFQATT and CDR2 SNEGSKA (reference sequence). The CDR3 has 13 residues. The CDR3 sequence is CSARPSQGFGYTF. CDR3 sequence (DNA): TGCAGTGCTAGACCCTCACAGGGGTTTGGCTACACCTTC.

This rearrangement joins TRBV4-2 to TRBJ2-1, with TRBD2 identical over 7 bases. Per the germline V gene, CDR1 is LGHNA and CDR2 is YNFKEQ. Unmatched junction bases numbered 16, after V lost 5 bases and J lost 9 bases. CDR3 length: 16 residues. CDR3: CASSGIGGGRITEQFF. The CDR3 DNA follows: TGTGCCAGCAGCGGGATTGGTGGCGGGAGAATTACTGAGCAGTTCTTC.

The chain joins TRBV3-1 to TRBJ1-1; D gene uncertain. There are 11 residues in the CDR3. CDR1 and CDR2 (germline): LGHDT, YNNKEL (reference sequence). With 2 bases removed from V and 9 bases from J, the gap between germline ends came to 7 bases. This CDR3 is CASSQFTKAFF. DNA of the CDR3: TGTGCCAGCAGCCAATTCACCAAAGCTTTCTTT.